Shown below are 26 T cell receptor beta chains from a single sample sequenced in a study of beta chain features in type 1 diabetes. Every bit of the isolated RNA underwent reverse transcription, so sequencing read expressed TCRB transcripts. Here immunoSEQ multiplex PCR was the method, and the copy in TCRdb shows in-frame clones only, minus some. The repertoire holds about 320,000 clones, 14% seen once, with 6.7% in the top ten. The sample taken for sequencing was central memory CD4+ T cells from blood. The receptors here all came from a man aged 25-45 years in good health.

Concerning this clone: This sample includes further DNA sequences coding for the same CDR3. V gene TRBV5-4 combines with J gene TRBJ2-5; 10 bases agree with TRBD1. Per germline, CDR1 SGHNT and CDR2 YYREEE (reference sequence). The CDR3 is 15 residues long. With V trimmed by 0 bases and J by 5 bases, 4 bases remained unmatched. The DNA for the CDR3 is TGTGCCAGCAGCTTGGGGGACAGGGGACGTGAGACCCAGTACTTC. The encoded protein is CASSLGDRGRETQYF.

This clone was recorded a few times. The chain combines TRBV10-2 with TRBJ2-5, with 8 bases that match TRBD2. The CDR3 runs 17 residues. Germline CDR1 WSHSY, CDR2 SAAADI. The V gene end was trimmed by 6 bases and the J gene end by 5 bases; junction bases not matched to a gene: 17. CDR3 sequence reads: CASRLRTAGGGKETQYF. The CDR3 region has the DNA TGCGCCAGCAGGCTCCGGACCGCCGGGGGGGGGAAGGAGACCCAGTACTTC.

The V gene is TRBV7-7, the J gene TRBJ2-7; D possibly corresponds to TRBD1 (5 bases). Trimming removed 4 bases at V and 6 bases at J, with 10 bases between. Germline-derived CDR1 and CDR2 are SSHAT and FNYEAQ (reference sequence). The length of the CDR3 is 12 residues. The CDR3 sequence: CASSSSGSEQYF. In DNA form, the CDR3 reads TGTGCCAGCAGCTCGTCAGGGTCCGAGCAGTACTTC.

The rearrangement links TRBV28 to TRBJ2-7; D assignment may be TRBD1 or TRBD2 (5 bases each). The germline CDR1 and CDR2 sequences are MDHEN and SYDVKM. This CDR3 has 13 amino acids. V was pared by 2 bases and J by 0 bases, with 5 bases between. CDR3 in DNA: TGTGCCAGCAGTTTAGGGGGCTCCTACGAGCAGTACGTC. Its protein is CASSLGGSYEQYV.

This clone occurred a few times. V is TRBV4-3 and J is TRBJ2-3, with D perhaps matching TRBD1 (5 bases). Germline values: CDR1 LGHNA, CDR2 YSLEER. CDR3 length: 17 amino acids. The V and J ends lost 0 bases and 4 bases respectively, with 17 bases between them. CDR3 region: CASSQDFIGVRADTQYF. Here the CDR3 DNA reads TGCGCCAGCAGCCAAGATTTTATAGGGGTTCGGGCAGATACGCAGTATTTT.

The chain couples TRBV7-9 to TRBJ2-1; TRBD1 matches at 7 bases. J lost 7 bases, V lost 10 bases, and 10 bases had no gene match. This CDR3 spans 13 amino acids. Germline CDR1 and CDR2: SEHNR and FQNEAQ (reference sequence). CDR3 coding DNA: TGTGCCACACAGGGGCGCAGGGTAAATGAGCAGTTCTTC. This codes for CATQGRRVNEQFF.

J is TRBJ1-1 and V is TRBV15, with a weak D call TRBD1 (5 bases). V lost 0 bases, J lost 4 bases, and 15 bases lay in between. The V gene's germline CDR1 is LNHNV and CDR2 YYDKDF (reference sequence). The CDR3 extends over 16 amino acids. CDR3 nucleotide sequence: TGTGCCACCAGCAGAGATCCAACGGAGGGGAGCACTGAAGCTTTCTTT. Translation: CATSRDPTEGSTEAFF.

The genes are TRBV11-3 and TRBJ1-2; the match to TRBD1 covers 9 bases. The CDR3 has 13 amino acids. Germline CDR1 reads SGHNT; CDR2 reads YENEEA. J lost 8 bases, V lost 5 bases, and 6 bases had no gene match. For the CDR3, the DNA is TGTGCCAGCAGCCGACAGGGGGTTCTCGGCTACACCTTC. It is translated as CASSRQGVLGYTF.

The V gene is TRBV9, the J gene TRBJ2-2; possibly TRBD2 for D (5 bases). The V end lost 1 base, the J end lost 2 bases, and 12 bases lay between the germline ends. The germline V gene has CDR1 SGDLS and CDR2 YYNGEE. This CDR3 comprises 16 residues. CDR3 coding DNA: TGTGCCAGCAGCGTAAAGTCCGGGGTAAACACCGGGGAGCTGTTTTTT. It specifies CASSVKSGVNTGELFF.

A few counts support this clone. This chain links TRBV9 with TRBJ2-3; D not resolved. The CDR3 is made up of 13 amino acids. Germline values: CDR1 SGDLS, CDR2 YYNGEE. Between the trimmed V and J ends, which lost 3 bases and 0 bases, there was a span of 5 bases. CDR3 sequence reads: CASSEASTDTQYF. For the CDR3, the DNA is TGTGCCAGCAGCGAGGCTAGCACAGATACGCAGTATTTT.

The chain's CDR3 is CASSFSGTENSPLHF. CDR3 in DNA: TGTGCCAGCAGCTTCTCCGGGACAGAGAATTCACCCCTCCACTTT. The rearrangement links TRBV7-9 to TRBJ1-6; 7 positions match TRBD1. The germline CDR1 and CDR2 sequences are SEHNR and FQNEAQ (reference sequence). V shed 3 bases and J 7 bases; nucleotides not matched to a gene: 6. This CDR3 comprises 15 residues.

This rearrangement joins TRBV9 to TRBJ2-2, with 8 bases matching TRBD2. Looked up from germline, CDR1 is SGDLS and CDR2 is YYNGEE. The CDR3 has 17 amino acids. The V and J ends lost 0 bases and 3 bases, in that order; junction bases with no gene match: 7. CDR3 bases: TGTGCCAGCAGCGTAGGAGCTAGCGGGTACTACACCGGGGAGCTGTTTTTT. The encoded protein is CASSVGASGYYTGELFF.

In its sample, this clone was seen a few times. The chain joins TRBV28 to TRBJ2-5, with D tentatively TRBD2 (6 bases). The CDR3 runs 13 residues. The germline V and J ends were trimmed by 4 bases and 6 bases, with 12 bases remaining between them. From germline, CDR1 is MDHEN and CDR2 SYDVKM. The CDR3 DNA reads as TGTGCCAGCAGTTGGGACTTTCAAAAGACCCAGTACTTC. It specifies CASSWDFQKTQYF.

The gene calls are TRBV6-5 and TRBJ2-4; TRBD1 aligns across 11 bases. Trimming at V came to 0 bases and at J to 7 bases, leaving 2 bases not matched to a gene. CDR1 MNHEY and CDR2 SVGAGI come from the germline V gene. This CDR3 comprises 15 residues. Here the CDR3 DNA reads TGTGCCAGCAGTTACTCCGGACAGGGGGCCAACATTCAGTACTTC. Translated, it gives CASSYSGQGANIQYF.

This clone came up a few times. The V and J genes are TRBV7-3 and TRBJ1-1; tentatively, D is TRBD1 (6 bases). Germline V gene lookup returns CDR1 SGHTA and CDR2 FQGTGA. The V and J ends lost 6 bases and 1 base respectively, with 9 bases between them. The CDR3 is made up of 13 amino acids. The chain's CDR3 is CASSQGRNTEAFF. CDR3 nucleotide sequence: TGTGCCAGCAGTCAGGGGCGGAACACTGAAGCTTTCTTT.

This clone was found a few times. This chain links TRBV7-2 with TRBJ2-1; 13 positions match TRBD2. The CDR3 length is 18 residues. J lost 8 bases, V lost 3 bases, and 13 bases had no gene match. Looked up from germline, CDR1 is SGHTA and CDR2 is FQGNSA. CDR3: CASSLAPGTSGIRDEQFF. CDR3 nucleotide sequence: TGTGCCAGCAGCTTGGCCCCCGGGACTAGCGGGATCAGGGATGAGCAGTTCTTC.

This clone was found a few times. The chain uses TRBV7-8 and TRBJ2-3, with D perhaps matching TRBD1 (5 bases). There are 14 residues in the CDR3. Trimming took 4 bases from V and 2 from J, leaving 10 bases between them. Germline V gene lookup returns CDR1 SGHVS and CDR2 FQNEAQ. The CDR3 protein is CASSSRGHTDTQYF. The CDR3, as DNA: TGTGCCAGCAGCTCTAGGGGCCACACAGATACGCAGTATTTT.

This clone was detected a few times. One junction end disagrees with the germline gene, perhaps due to a read error. The chain is built from TRBV2 and TRBJ1-4, with 7 positions matching TRBD1. The V gene's germline CDR1 is SNHLY and CDR2 FYNNEI. This CDR3 region has 14 residues. This CDR3 is CASRLGGSKEKLFF. The CDR3 DNA follows: TGTGCCAGCAGATTAGGGGGCTCTAAAGAAAAACTGTTTTTT. Combining the CDR3 with reference TRBV2 and TRBJ1-4 gives the whole variable domain EPEVTQTPSHQVTQMGQEVILRCVPISNHLYFYWYRQILGQKVEFLVSFYNNEISEKSEIFDDQFSVERPDGSNFTLKIRSTKLEDSAMYFCASRLGGSKEKLFFGSGTQLSVL.

The chain has TRBV6-6 and TRBJ1-3, with D perhaps TRBD1 (6 bases). The germline V gene encodes CDR1 MNHNY and CDR2 SVGAGI (reference sequence). V lost 6 bases, J lost 0 bases, and 12 bases lay in between. The CDR3 loop spans 15 amino acids. This chain's CDR3 is CASRTTGTSGNTIYF. The CDR3 DNA sequence: TGTGCCAGCAGAACCACAGGGACCTCTGGAAACACCATATATTTT.

This clone was detected only a few times. The V gene is TRBV30, the J gene TRBJ1-1, with TRBD1 matching 8 bases. Per the germline V gene, CDR1 is GTSNPN and CDR2 is SVGIG (reference sequence). This CDR3 contains 15 residues. V lost 4 bases and J lost 1; bases outside the gene matches: 8. The CDR3 DNA follows: TGTGCCTGGATACGTCCCGGGACAGGGAACACTGAAGCTTTCTTT. Encoded protein: CAWIRPGTGNTEAFF.

The chain uses TRBV6-5 and TRBJ2-4; a weak D match, TRBD1 (6 bases). The CDR3 consists of 13 residues. CDR1 is MNHEY and CDR2 is SVGAGI in the germline V gene. V was pared by 5 bases and J by 9 bases, with 14 bases between. Here the CDR3 DNA reads TGTGCCAGCAGTGCCGTCGACAGGACCATTCAGTACTTC. Translation: CASSAVDRTIQYF.

This clone was seen many times. The chain uses TRBV6-7 and TRBJ2-6; 7 nucleotides line up with TRBD1. TRBV6-7 is noted as an ORF with a role that remains uncertain. The J segment lost 0 bases and the V segment lost 11 bases, leaving 10 bases of the junction unmatched. This CDR3 contains 16 residues. The CDR3 here is CAPGQPFFSGANVLTF. CDR3 in DNA: TGTGCCCCGGGACAGCCATTTTTCTCTGGGGCCAACGTCCTGACTTTC.

The V and J genes are TRBV19 and TRBJ2-5; 12 nucleotides agree with TRBD2. Per germline, CDR1 LNHDA and CDR2 SQIVND (reference sequence). The CDR3 has 17 residues. With V trimmed by 3 bases and J by 4 bases, 9 bases remained unmatched. The CDR3 here is CASSIDASGGARETQYF. The CDR3 DNA follows: TGTGCCAGTAGTATTGACGCTAGCGGGGGGGCAAGAGAGACCCAGTACTTC.

This clone was observed once. This chain links TRBV7-7 with TRBJ1-1; 8 bases agree with TRBD1. After removal of 6 bases from V and 3 bases from J, the junction contained 6 bases not matched to a gene. The germline gives CDR1 SSHAT, CDR2 FNYEAQ (reference sequence). This CDR3 has 14 residues. The CDR3, as DNA: TGTGCCAGCAGTCCATCGACAGGGGACACTGAAGCTTTCTTT. Protein product: CASSPSTGDTEAFF.

The gene calls are TRBV10-3 and TRBJ2-4; D possibly matches TRBD1 or TRBD2 (5 bases each). V lost 0 bases and J lost 2, with 14 bases in between. This CDR3 is 17 amino acids long. Germline V gene lookup returns CDR1 ENHRY and CDR2 SYGVKD. CDR3 bases: TGTGCCATCAGTGAGTCGGGGGTGGAGGTGACCAAAAACATTCAGTACTTC. The encoded protein is CAISESGVEVTKNIQYF.

Only a few counts were recorded for this clone. The chain has TRBV21-1 and TRBJ2-6; the listed D gene, TRBD1, was not tested against the DNA. TRBV21-1 is an annotated pseudogene. The CDR3 is 18 residues long. The chain's CDR3 is CASSTRTRETSGANVLTF. The CDR3 DNA reads as TGTGCCAGCAGCACAAGGACAAGGGAAACCTCTGGGGCCAACGTCCTGACTTTC.